This T cell receptor beta chain appears in the sequencing data of a study of blood T cell repertoires in COVID-19 (dated by TCRdb to the early 2020s). Context from the whole study: The collaborator samples originated in the United States, Italy and Spain and spanned the acute and convalescent phases of COVID-19. The prospective study material was composed of cDNA or gDNA derived from T cells, B-cell-depleted T cells, or PBMCs. The dataset comprised deeply sampled blood TCRbeta repertoires from subjects exposed to, actively infected with, or recovered from COVID-19. The repertoires were released in a freely available public database meant as a resource for research on the immune response to SARS-CoV-2. The samples were drawn from the first 160 participants of the ongoing ImmuneRACE study and from over 950 subjects provided by 6 global collaborators. Sample metadata almost always included a de-identified subject ID, COVID-19 status, age in years and sex. HLA class I and class II types, where available, came from metadata supplied by the sample provider rather than from assay-based typing. Results the study describes overall, beyond this receptor: How much clinical and demographic metadata was included differed by source and by participant, and the metadata was provided uncurated.

V loses 6 bases of germline sequence and J loses 0 bases, and the interval between the two ends is 12 bases. CDR1 and CDR2 are read off the germline V gene (reference sequence) as MNHNY and SVGAGI. Taken from cysteine to phenylalanine, the CDR3 has 14 residues. The retained sequence is limited to the CDR3, 42 bases, with the frame set at the first base. Whole blood was collected in K2EDTA tubes by collaborating institutions according to the institutions' own protocols. For TCRbeta analysis, collaborator samples were shipped as frozen whole blood, as isolated PBMCs, or as DNA extracted from either sample type. TCRbeta CDR3 regions were amplified from genomic DNA using the immunoSEQ Assay, a bias-controlled multiplex PCR. From the authors' description of their analysis: The number of nucleated cells in each sample was estimated from the amplification of reference gene primers within the assay. To quantify the absolute abundance of each unique TCRbeta CDR3 rearrangement, sequence reads were collapsed and filtered. Productive Simpson clonality was computed per sample as the square root of Simpson's diversity index over productive rearrangements. What TCRdb holds here is the immuneACCESS table cut down to in-frame rearrangements. Part of the clones is not present; checked against another copy, under half of the missing clones reflect an unresolved V gene, and the others are unexplained. V, J and clone size reflect that table, while D and trimming were determined from the DNA. For this sample there are 20,000 to 30,000 clones; roughly 90% appear just once. Around 2.8% of the sample is in the top ten clones.

On this clone: The antigen it recognizes is unknown. No base quality values were provided; no much bigger clone lies one nucleotide off.

The clonotype originates from a human donor in a cohort sampled during active COVID-19. Sample: peripheral blood. The V and J genes are TRBV6-6 and TRBJ2-7; TRBD1 could be the D gene, as 6 bases match. The CDR3 region reads CASRSTGSSYEQYF. At the DNA level, the sequence is TGTGCCAGCAGGAGTACAGGGAGCTCCTACGAGCAGTACTTC.